This T cell receptor beta chain was identified during a study of molecular identifiers for immune sequencing clone quantification. The authors built bulk TCR libraries by previously described methods with listed TCR primers. MiXCR, applied by TCRdb to the PCR reads, yields one record per CDR3 protein. The sample includes 250,000 to 350,000 distinct CDR3 sequences, over 20% of them seen just once. This clonotype came up many times. This CDR3 is 14 amino acids long. Germline CDR1 and CDR2: LGHNA and YSLEER. V was cut by 0 bases and J by 4 bases, with 6 bases left in between. The chain couples TRBV4-3 to TRBJ1-4; D not resolved. The sequencing sample was made of naive CD8+ T cells from blood, with Jurkat cell RNA spiked in. Subset meaning: FACS-sorted CD8+CD4-CCR7+CD45RA+ naive T cells. The source is a human donor in good health. Some libraries in this study had Jurkat cell RNA spiked in. This CDR3 reads CASSQENFNEKLFF. DNA of the CDR3: TGCGCCAGCAGCCAAGAGAACTTTAATGAAAAACTGTTTTTT.